This TCR beta chain was recovered during a study of T cells in Graves' hyperthyroidism and ophthalmopathy. In its sample, this clonotype was seen many times. Its antigen is not known. The CDR3 runs 14 residues. With 2 bases removed from V and 3 bases from J, the gap between germline ends came to 11 bases. Germline-derived CDR1 and CDR2 are SNHLY and FYNNEI. Template material for amplifying TCR beta CDR3 regions consisted of RNA transcripts. The HTBI primer set drove a first-round RT-PCR of the TCR CDR3. TCRdb independently ran MiXCR on the multiplex PCR reads; one entry per CDR3 protein. The data show 560,000 or so distinct CDR3 sequences, less than 20% seen once. Study-wide points: Expanded thyroid clonotypes (above 0.001) were mostly also found in blood.

Exclusion of a patient resulted from uncontrolled infection, other autoimmune disease, pregnancy or lactation. Clinicians diagnosed patients from clinical symptoms, serum thyroxine and TRAb, thyroid ultrasound and orbital computed tomography. The rearrangement joins TRBV2 to TRBJ2-7; D unresolved. Sequenced sample: blood. This sequence was found in a man aged 40-49 years with Graves' ophthalmopathy. DNA of the CDR3: TGTGCCAGCAGTGAAAGGACCGCCGGCTACGAGCAGTACTTC. It is translated as CASSERTAGYEQYF. Full variable domain (outside the CDR3, taken from reference TRBV2 and TRBJ2-7): EPEVTQTPSHQVTQMGQEVILRCVPISNHLYFYWYRQILGQKVEFLVSFYNNEISEKSEIFDDQFSVERPDGSNFTLKIRSTKLEDSAMYFCASSERTAGYEQYFGPGTRLTVT.